This T cell receptor (beta chain) was recorded in a study of T-cell reconstitution after alpha-beta-depleted transplantation in children (dated by TCRdb to the mid-2010s). Background on the whole study: Using TCR repertoire profiling, the study followed T-cell immune reconstitution in a quantitative way in children after TCRalphabeta/CD19-depleted allogeneic hematopoietic cell transplantation.

The library was produced with PCR. Sequencing was carried out with an Illumina HiSeq 2500. Molecular barcoding was employed in the preparation of TCR libraries, with unique molecular identifiers being used to normalize TCRbeta repertoire quantification. The public sequencing data were trimmed at Q25 with fastp and processed into clonotypes with MiXCR by TCRdb, which kept only in-frame beta chains. Under each unique CDR3 protein, matching rows form one entry showing the most common genes and DNA. This sample is represented by some 200,000 distinct CDR3 sequences; approximately 8.4% of them were singletons. 35% of the sample belongs to the ten largest clones. The treatment or condition label here, explained by the study, means: allogeneic hematopoietic cell transplantation with graft depleted of TCRalphabeta T cells and CD19 B cells. TCRalphabeta/CD19-depleted allogeneic hematopoietic cell grafts were given to the transplant recipients, all of whom were children.

This clonotype appeared many times. Its specific antigen is unknown. The sample holds no much larger clone one base away, and base qualities are not on file. The paper's findings and limits, for the study overall: Over the following months the frequencies of hyperexpanded clones went down, and after one year T-cell counts and TCRbeta diversity were mostly credited to newly produced T cells. The apparently early recovery of alphabetaT-cell counts about two months after transplant reportedly depended on only several hundred rapidly expanded clones that came from non-depleted graft cells. In some patients, high TCRbeta diversity at day 60 was attributed to recipient T cells and intrathymic progenitors that had survived conditioning.

Sequenced material: PBMCs, mostly from graft donor cells, taken 360 days after TCRalphabeta/CD19-depleted stem cell transplant. This TCR came from a male patient aged 2 to 9 who had a stem cell transplant for acute myeloid leukemia, so the T cells may come from the graft donor.

The DNA sequence follows: TGTGCCAGCAGTGACGGACTAGCGTACTCCTACGAGCAGTACTTC. This translates into CASSDGLAYSYEQYF. Recombination joined TRBV12-3 or TRBV12-4 with TRBJ2-7; the junction holds 9 bases that match TRBD2. Measured from the cysteine to the phenylalanine, the CDR3 is 15 residues long. Left in the record is the CDR3 DNA by itself, 45 bases read in frame from the first base. The germline V and J ends show losses of 5 bases and 0 bases respectively, and no gene match explains 5 bases of the junction.